This TCR beta chain is from a study of CD8+ T cells in alopecia areata. Sequencing relied on a cDNA template that was reverse transcribed from extracted RNA. Assay used: immunoSEQ multiplex PCR; TCRdb lists only in-frame clones, some missing. The table has hundreds of thousands of clones, 67% seen once; the top ten hold 1.2%. The receptor was derived from a human donor with alopecia areata. The input for sequencing was CD4+ T cells sorted from blood, taken at week 0.

CDR3 nucleotides: TGCAGCGTCGGCGGGGGAGAGAACTATGGCTACACCTTC. This codes for CSVGGGENYGYTF. This sequence joins TRBV29-1 and TRBJ1-2, with D possibly TRBD1 on 5 matching bases. With 6 bases removed from V and 2 bases from J, the gap between germline ends came to 13 bases. Germline V gives CDR1 SQVTM, CDR2 ANQGSEA. This CDR3 is built from 13 residues.